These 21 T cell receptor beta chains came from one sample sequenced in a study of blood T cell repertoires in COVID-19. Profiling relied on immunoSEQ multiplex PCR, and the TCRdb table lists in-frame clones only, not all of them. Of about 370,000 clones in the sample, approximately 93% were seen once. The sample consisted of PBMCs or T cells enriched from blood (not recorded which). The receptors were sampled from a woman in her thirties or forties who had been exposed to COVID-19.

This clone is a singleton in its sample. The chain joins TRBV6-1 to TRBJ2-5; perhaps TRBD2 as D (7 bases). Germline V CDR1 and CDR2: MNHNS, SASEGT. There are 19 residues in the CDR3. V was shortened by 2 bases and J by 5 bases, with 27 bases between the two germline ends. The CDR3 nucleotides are TGTGCCAGCAGTGAAAAATACCGGGGGGCCAGTTCGCTACGGGAGACCCAGTACTTC. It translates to CASSEKYRGASSLRETQYF.

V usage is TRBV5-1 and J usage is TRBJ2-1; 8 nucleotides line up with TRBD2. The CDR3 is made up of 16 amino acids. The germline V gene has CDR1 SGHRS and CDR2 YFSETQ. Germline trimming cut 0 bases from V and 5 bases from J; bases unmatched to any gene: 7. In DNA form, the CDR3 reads TGCGCCAGCAGCTTGGCCCTGGCGGGGGGAGACAATGAGCAGTTCTTC. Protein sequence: CASSLALAGGDNEQFF.

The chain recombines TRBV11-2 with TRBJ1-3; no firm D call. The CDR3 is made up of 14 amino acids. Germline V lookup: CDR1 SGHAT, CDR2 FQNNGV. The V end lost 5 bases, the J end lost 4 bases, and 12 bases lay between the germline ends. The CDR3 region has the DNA TGTGCCAGCAGCCCCACATTGACAGGAAACACCATATATTTT. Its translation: CASSPTLTGNTIYF. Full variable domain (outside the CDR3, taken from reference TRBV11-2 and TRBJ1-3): EAGVAQSPRYKIIEKRQSVAFWCNPISGHATLYWYQQILGQGPKLLIQFQNNGVVDDSQLPKDRFSAERLKGVDSTLKIQPAKLEDSAVYLCASSPTLTGNTIYFGEGSWLTVV.

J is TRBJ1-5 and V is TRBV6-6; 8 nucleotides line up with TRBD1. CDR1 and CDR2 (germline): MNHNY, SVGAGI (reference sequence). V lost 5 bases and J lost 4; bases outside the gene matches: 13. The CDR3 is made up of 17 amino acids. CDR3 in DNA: TGTGCCAGCAGTCCCCTCACTGGACAGGGTGGGAATCAGCCCCAGCATTTT. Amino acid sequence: CASSPLTGQGGNQPQHF.

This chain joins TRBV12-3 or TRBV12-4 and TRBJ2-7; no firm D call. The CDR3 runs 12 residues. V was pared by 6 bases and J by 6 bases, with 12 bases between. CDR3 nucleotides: TGTGCCAGCAGCCCCGACACGATCGAGCAGTACTTC. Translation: CASSPDTIEQYF.

The CDR3 sequence is CASRAMGQAAKETQYF. CDR3 DNA: TGTGCCAGCAGGGCTATGGGACAGGCGGCGAAAGAGACCCAGTACTTC. V usage is TRBV2 and J usage is TRBJ2-5, with TRBD1 matching over 8 bases. The V gene's germline CDR1 is SNHLY and CDR2 FYNNEI. CDR3 length: 16 residues. Trimming removed 6 bases from V and 3 bases from J; junction bases left unmatched: 12.

The CDR3 DNA reads TGTGCCATCAGGAGACTAGCGGACGAGAACACCGGGGAGCTGTTTTTT. This sequence encodes CAIRRLADENTGELFF. This chain uses TRBV10-3 with TRBJ2-2, with TRBD2 identical over 9 bases. Germline V gives CDR1 ENHRY, CDR2 SYGVKD. V lost 6 bases and J lost 1; bases outside the gene matches: 6. The CDR3 length is 16 residues.

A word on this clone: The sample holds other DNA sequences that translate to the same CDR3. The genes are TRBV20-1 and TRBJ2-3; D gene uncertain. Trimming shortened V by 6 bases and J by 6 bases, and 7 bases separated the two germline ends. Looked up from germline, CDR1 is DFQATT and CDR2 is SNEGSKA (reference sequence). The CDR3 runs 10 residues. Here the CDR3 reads CSASRDTQYF. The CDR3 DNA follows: TGCAGTGCCTCCCGGGATACGCAGTATTTT.

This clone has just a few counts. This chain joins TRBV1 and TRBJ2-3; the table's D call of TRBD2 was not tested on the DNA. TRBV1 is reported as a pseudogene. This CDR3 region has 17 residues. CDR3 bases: TGCACCAGCAGCCAATCCGGCGAGCGGGAGAGGACAGATACGCAGTATTTT. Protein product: CTSSQSGERERTDTQYF.

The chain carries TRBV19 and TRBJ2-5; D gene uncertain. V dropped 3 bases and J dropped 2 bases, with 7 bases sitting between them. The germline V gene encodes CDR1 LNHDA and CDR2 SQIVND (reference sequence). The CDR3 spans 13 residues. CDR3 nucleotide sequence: TGTGCCAGTAGTATTAGGCGGCAAGAGACCCAGTACTTC. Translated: CASSIRRQETQYF.

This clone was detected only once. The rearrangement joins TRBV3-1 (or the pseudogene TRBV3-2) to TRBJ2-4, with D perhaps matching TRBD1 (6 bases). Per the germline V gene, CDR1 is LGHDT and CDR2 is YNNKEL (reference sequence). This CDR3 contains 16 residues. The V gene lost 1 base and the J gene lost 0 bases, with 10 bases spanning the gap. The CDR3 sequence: CASSQGTDLAKNIQYF. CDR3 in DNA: TGTGCCAGCAGCCAAGGGACAGATCTAGCCAAAAACATTCAGTACTTC.

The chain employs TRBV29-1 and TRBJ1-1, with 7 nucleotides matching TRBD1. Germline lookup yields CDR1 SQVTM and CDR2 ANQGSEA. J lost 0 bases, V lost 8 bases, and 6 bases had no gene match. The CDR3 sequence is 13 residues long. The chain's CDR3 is CSHDRDMNTEAFF. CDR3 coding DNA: TGCAGCCACGACAGGGACATGAACACTGAAGCTTTCTTT.

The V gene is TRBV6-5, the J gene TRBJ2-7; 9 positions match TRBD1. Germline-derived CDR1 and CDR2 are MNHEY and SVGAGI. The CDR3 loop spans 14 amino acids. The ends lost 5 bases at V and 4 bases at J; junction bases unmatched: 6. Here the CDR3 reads CASSPGTGLYEQYF. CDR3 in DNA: TGTGCCAGCAGTCCCGGGACAGGGTTATACGAGCAGTACTTC.

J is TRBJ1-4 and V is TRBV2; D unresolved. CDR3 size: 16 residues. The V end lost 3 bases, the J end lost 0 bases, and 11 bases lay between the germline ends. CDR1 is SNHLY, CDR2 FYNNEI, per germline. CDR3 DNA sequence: TGTGCCAGCAGTGACGTCCAGCGGGCAACTAATGAAAAACTGTTTTTT. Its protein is CASSDVQRATNEKLFF.

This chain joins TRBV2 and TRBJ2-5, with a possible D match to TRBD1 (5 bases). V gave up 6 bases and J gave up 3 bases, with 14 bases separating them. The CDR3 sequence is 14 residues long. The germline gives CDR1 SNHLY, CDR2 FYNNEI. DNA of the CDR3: TGTGCCAGCAGCGCGAATTGGGGCAAAGAGACCCAGTACTTC. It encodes CASSANWGKETQYF.

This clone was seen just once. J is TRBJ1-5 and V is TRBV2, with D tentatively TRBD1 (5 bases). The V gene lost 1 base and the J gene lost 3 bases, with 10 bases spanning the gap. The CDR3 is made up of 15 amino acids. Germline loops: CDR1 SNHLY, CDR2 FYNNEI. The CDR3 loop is CASSEGQLDNQPQHF. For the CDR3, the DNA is TGTGCCAGCAGTGAAGGACAGTTGGACAATCAGCCCCAGCATTTT. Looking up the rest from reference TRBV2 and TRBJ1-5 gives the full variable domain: EPEVTQTPSHQVTQMGQEVILRCVPISNHLYFYWYRQILGQKVEFLVSFYNNEISEKSEIFDDQFSVERPDGSNFTLKIRSTKLEDSAMYFCASSEGQLDNQPQHFGDGTRLSIL.

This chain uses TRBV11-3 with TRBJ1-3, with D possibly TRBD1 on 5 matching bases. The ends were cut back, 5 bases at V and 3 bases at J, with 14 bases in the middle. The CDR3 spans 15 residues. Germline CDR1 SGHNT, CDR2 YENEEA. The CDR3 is CASSPRGDLGNTIYF. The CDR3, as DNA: TGTGCCAGCAGCCCCCGCGGGGACCTTGGAAACACCATATATTTT.

CDR3 DNA: TGTGCCAGCAGCCAAGGGGTAGCGGGGGGCCCCCAGGAGACCCAGTACTTC. This codes for CASSQGVAGGPQETQYF. The chain uses TRBV4-2 and TRBJ2-5; 10 bases match TRBD2. Germline trimming cut 1 base from V and 5 bases from J; bases unmatched to any gene: 10. Germline loops: CDR1 LGHNA, CDR2 YNFKEQ. The CDR3 length is 17 residues.

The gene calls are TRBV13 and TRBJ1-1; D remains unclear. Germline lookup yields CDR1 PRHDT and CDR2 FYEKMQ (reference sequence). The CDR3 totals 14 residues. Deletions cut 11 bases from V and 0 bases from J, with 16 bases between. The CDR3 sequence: CAGRSRALNTEAFF. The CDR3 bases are TGTGCCGGGCGATCGAGGGCTTTGAACACTGAAGCTTTCTTT.

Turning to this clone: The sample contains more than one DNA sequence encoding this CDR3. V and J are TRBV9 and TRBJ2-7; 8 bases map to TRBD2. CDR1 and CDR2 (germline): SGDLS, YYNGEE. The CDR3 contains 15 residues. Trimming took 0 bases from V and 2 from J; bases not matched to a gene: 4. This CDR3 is CASSVGASGPYEQYF. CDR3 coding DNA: TGTGCCAGCAGCGTAGGGGCTAGCGGGCCCTACGAGCAGTACTTC.

The CDR3 loop is CASSLPGTIYF. As DNA, the CDR3 is TGTGCCAGCAGCCTTCCCGGCACCATATATTTT. V is TRBV11-3 and J is TRBJ1-3; D call uncertain. There are 11 residues in the CDR3. Germline CDR1 and CDR2: SGHNT and YENEEA. V shed 5 bases and J shed 9 bases, with 8 bases lying between them.